These 23 T cell receptor beta chains came from one sample sequenced in a study of technical replicates of blood from several donors. The assay was immunoSEQ multiplex PCR, and TCRdb's table has in-frame clones only and misses some. The sample consists of about 98,000 clones, nearly 97% of them appearing once. The sample comprised T cells isolated from PBMCs. The source of these receptors is a human donor in good health.

The rearrangement links TRBV20-1 to TRBJ2-7, with D perhaps matching TRBD1 (6 bases). The CDR3 has 11 residues. CDR1 and CDR2 from the germline V gene are DFQATT and SNEGSKA (reference sequence). V shed 7 bases and J shed 6 bases, with 13 bases lying between them. CDR3 amino acids: CSVPTGFEQYF. The CDR3 DNA follows: TGCAGTGTTCCTACAGGGTTCGAGCAGTACTTC.

This clone was found once. The chain carries TRBV7-9 and TRBJ2-1, with TRBD2 matching 8 bases. The CDR3 has 13 amino acids. The V gene end was trimmed by 6 bases and the J gene end by 2 bases; junction bases not matched to a gene: 0. Germline loops: CDR1 SEHNR, CDR2 FQNEAQ (reference sequence). CDR3 amino acids: CASRLAAYNEQFF. Written as DNA, the CDR3 is TGTGCCAGCAGACTAGCGGCCTACAATGAGCAGTTCTTC. Complete variable domain (other parts from reference TRBV7-9 and TRBJ2-1): DTGVSQNPRHKITKRGQNVTFRCDPISEHNRLYWYRQTLGQGPEFLTYFQNEAQLEKSRLLSDRFSAERPKGSFSTLEIQRTEQGDSAMYLCASRLAAYNEQFFGPGTRLTVL.

This chain connects TRBV5-4 to TRBJ1-3; 8 nucleotides match TRBD1. Germline V CDR1 and CDR2: SGHNT, YYREEE (reference sequence). J gave up 2 bases and V 3 bases, and 7 bases lay outside the gene matches. This CDR3 has 16 amino acids. The CDR3 region has the DNA TGTGCCAGCAGCTCCATGTCGGACAGGGCTGGAAACACCATATATTTT. It is translated as CASSSMSDRAGNTIYF.

This chain links TRBV19 with TRBJ1-2; 7 nucleotides align to TRBD1. The CDR3 is 15 amino acids. Trimming removed 3 bases from V and 6 bases from J; junction bases left unmatched: 10. CDR1 is LNHDA and CDR2 is SQIVND in the germline V gene (reference sequence). CDR3 sequence (DNA): TGTGCCAGTAGTATTACAGGGGTTGTCCAGCATGGCTACACCTTC. Translation: CASSITGVVQHGYTF.

In its sample, this clone was seen once. The same CDR3 arises from other DNA sequences in this sample as well. The chain employs TRBV6-1 and TRBJ2-3, with D maybe TRBD2 (6 bases). Per germline, CDR1 MNHNS and CDR2 SASEGT. V lost 7 bases to trimming and J lost 6 bases, with 17 bases between them. The CDR3 sequence is 14 residues long. CDR3 sequence reads: CASTQGRGADTQYF. CDR3 DNA sequence: TGTGCCAGCACCCAAGGGCGGGGAGCGGATACGCAGTATTTT.

V gene TRBV4-1 combines with J gene TRBJ2-3; D unresolved. Germline CDR1 reads MGHRA; CDR2 reads YSYEKL. Trimming removed 0 bases at V and 1 base at J, with 11 bases between. The CDR3 runs 16 residues. The CDR3 region has the DNA TGCGCCAGCAGCCAAGAAGAAAGTAGTCGCACAGATACGCAGTATTTT. The encoded protein is CASSQEESSRTDTQYF.

The chain combines TRBV19 with TRBJ2-4; TRBD1 matches at 8 bases. Germline CDR1 is LNHDA and CDR2 is SQIVND (reference sequence). The length of the CDR3 is 17 residues. Trimming cost V 6 bases and J 0 bases; bases outside gene matches: 10. This CDR3 reads CASRDLITGGAKNIQYF. The CDR3 DNA reads TGTGCCAGTAGGGACCTAATAACAGGGGGAGCCAAAAACATTCAGTACTTC.

The chain links TRBV6-5 to TRBJ1-1; tentatively, D is TRBD1 (6 bases). Trimming took 0 bases from V and 4 from J, leaving 9 bases between them. The CDR3 length is 14 residues. The V gene's germline CDR1 is MNHEY and CDR2 SVGAGI. The CDR3 loop is CASSYSRGGTEAFF. The CDR3 coding sequence is TGTGCCAGCAGTTACTCGAGGGGGGGCACTGAAGCTTTCTTT.

The chain combines TRBV6-5 with TRBJ2-7, with a tentative D call TRBD2 (6 bases). Germline-derived CDR1 and CDR2 are MNHEY and SVGAGI. The CDR3 consists of 15 residues. V was shortened by 5 bases and J by 0 bases, with 14 bases between the two germline ends. CDR3 bases: TGTGCCAGCAGTATCCCTAAGGGACTCTCCTACGAGCAGTACTTC. This gives the protein CASSIPKGLSYEQYF.

This sequence joins TRBV5-5 and TRBJ2-7; TRBD1 matches 9 bases. Germline V gene sequence: CDR1 SGHKS, CDR2 YYEKEE (reference sequence). The V and J ends lost 4 bases and 4 bases, in that order; junction bases with no gene match: 12. The CDR3 is 16 amino acids. In DNA form, the CDR3 reads TGTGCCAGCAGCACAGGATGGACAGGGGAGAGGTACGAGCAGTACTTC. Residues: CASSTGWTGERYEQYF.

The J gene is TRBJ2-5, the V gene TRBV29-1; a possible D gene is TRBD2 (6 bases). Germline V lookup: CDR1 SQVTM, CDR2 ANQGSEA. V was cut by 6 bases and J by 4 bases, with 18 bases left in between. CDR3 size: 14 residues. The CDR3 loop is CSVGRDSRGETQYF. Written as DNA, the CDR3 is TGCAGCGTCGGCCGGGACTCACGTGGAGAGACCCAGTACTTC.

The genes are TRBV5-6 and TRBJ2-3, with a tentative D call TRBD1 (8 bases). Germline CDR1 is SGHDT and CDR2 is YYEEEE. This CDR3 has 16 residues. Trimming took 0 bases from V and 2 from J, leaving 13 bases between them. CDR3 coding DNA: TGTGCCAGCAGCTTGGACAGGGGGGGTCTCACAGATACGCAGTATTTT. Its translation is CASSLDRGGLTDTQYF.

The genes are TRBV7-9 and TRBJ1-2, with 10 bases lining up with TRBD1. Germline-derived CDR1 and CDR2 are SEHNR and FQNEAQ (reference sequence). Trimming at V came to 4 bases and at J to 3 bases, leaving 5 bases not matched to a gene. This CDR3 contains 15 residues. The CDR3 loop is CASSSGQGLYYGYTF. The DNA of the CDR3 is TGTGCCAGCAGCTCGGGACAGGGGTTATACTATGGCTACACCTTC.

The rearrangement joins TRBV4-1 to TRBJ2-7; TRBD2 might be the D (5 bases). CDR3 size: 13 residues. V gave up 4 bases and J gave up 3 bases, with 10 bases separating them. CDR1 is MGHRA and CDR2 is YSYEKL in the germline V gene. The CDR3 bases are TGCGCCAGCAGCCTAGGACTTAACTACGAGCAGTACTTC. It translates to CASSLGLNYEQYF.

This sequence joins TRBV2 and TRBJ2-2; TRBD1 matches at 8 bases. CDR3 length: 16 residues. CDR1 is SNHLY and CDR2 is FYNNEI in the germline V gene. Trimming took 11 bases from V and 1 from J; bases not matched to a gene: 12. The CDR3 here is CAVLDRGPLNTGELFF. CDR3 DNA: TGTGCCGTTCTAGACAGGGGTCCCTTGAACACCGGGGAGCTGTTTTTT.

The J gene is TRBJ2-7, the V gene TRBV29-1; tentatively, D is TRBD1 (6 bases). Trimming removed 6 bases from V and 2 bases from J, with 20 bases in between. CDR3 length: 15 amino acids. The V gene's germline CDR1 is SQVTM and CDR2 ANQGSEA. This chain's CDR3 is CSVSGTRTEAYEQYF. CDR3 nucleotide sequence: TGCAGCGTCTCGGGGACCCGGACAGAGGCCTACGAGCAGTACTTC.

The J gene is TRBJ1-1, the V gene TRBV11-2, with 9 nucleotides matching TRBD1. CDR3 length: 14 residues. Unmatched junction bases numbered 4, after V lost 6 bases and J lost 2 bases. Germline V gene data show CDR1 as SGHAT and CDR2 as FQNNGV. CDR3 bases: TGTGCCAGCAGACTACAGGGGGCAAACACTGAAGCTTTCTTT. Protein sequence: CASRLQGANTEAFF. Looking up the rest from reference TRBV11-2 and TRBJ1-1 gives the full variable domain: EAGVAQSPRYKIIEKRQSVAFWCNPISGHATLYWYQQILGQGPKLLIQFQNNGVVDDSQLPKDRFSAERLKGVDSTLKIQPAKLEDSAVYLCASRLQGANTEAFFGQGTRLTVV.

The V and J genes are TRBV28 and TRBJ1-2; weak D call: TRBD1 (5 bases). Germline V gene data show CDR1 as MDHEN and CDR2 as SYDVKM. Trimming took 1 base from V and 5 from J, leaving 8 bases between them. This CDR3 is 13 amino acids long. CDR3 coding DNA: TGTGCCAGCAGTTTATCGGGGGGATATGGCTACACCTTC. Translating gives CASSLSGGYGYTF.

A word on this clone: At one end the junction does not follow the germline gene, possibly because of a read error. This chain uses TRBV19 with TRBJ2-1; D ambiguous. Germline CDR1 and CDR2: LNHDA and SQIVND (reference sequence). This CDR3 has 14 amino acids. CDR3 DNA sequence: TGTGCCAGTAGTATTAAGTCTTCCTACAGTGAGCAGTTCTTC. This codes for CASSIKSSYSEQFF. Complete variable domain (other parts from reference TRBV19 and TRBJ2-1): DGGITQSPKYLFRKEGQNVTLSCEQNLNHDAMYWYRQDPGQGLRLIYYSQIVNDFQKGDIAEGYSVSREKKESFPLTVTSAQKNPTAFYLCASSIKSSYSEQFFGPGTRLTVL.

The J gene is TRBJ1-1, the V gene TRBV4-1; tentatively, D is TRBD1 (6 bases). The CDR3 has 15 amino acids. The ends were cut back, 3 bases at V and 0 bases at J, with 11 bases in the middle. Germline V gene data show CDR1 as MGHRA and CDR2 as YSYEKL. The CDR3 DNA reads as TGCGCCAGCAGCCAGTATGAGGGGGTGAACACTGAAGCTTTCTTT. Its protein is CASSQYEGVNTEAFF.

A single count supports this clone. This chain connects TRBV1 to TRBJ2-4; the table names TRBD2, a call not compared with the DNA. TRBV1 is a known pseudogene. The CDR3 has 13 residues. The CDR3 nucleotides read TGCACCAGCAGAGCGGGGGGGTGGAACATTCAGTACTTC. This encodes CTSRAGGWNIQYF.

CDR3 residues: CAWSVGGSGNTIYF. CDR3 coding DNA: TGTGCCTGGAGTGTAGGGGGCTCTGGAAACACCATATATTTT. The chain uses TRBV30 and TRBJ1-3, with a possible D match to TRBD1 (6 bases). Germline V gene lookup returns CDR1 GTSNPN and CDR2 SVGIG (reference sequence). The length of the CDR3 is 14 residues. Trimming left V 0 bases short and J 0 bases short, with 6 bases between.

The chain employs TRBV6-4 and TRBJ1-5, with TRBD1 as a possible D gene (6 bases). Germline V gene lookup returns CDR1 MRHNA and CDR2 SNTAGT. This CDR3 comprises 14 residues. The V end was cut by 6 bases, the J end by 4 bases, with 13 bases between. Here the CDR3 reads CASSPTGPNQPQHF. In nucleotides, the CDR3 is TGTGCCAGCAGCCCGACAGGCCCTAATCAGCCCCAGCATTTT.